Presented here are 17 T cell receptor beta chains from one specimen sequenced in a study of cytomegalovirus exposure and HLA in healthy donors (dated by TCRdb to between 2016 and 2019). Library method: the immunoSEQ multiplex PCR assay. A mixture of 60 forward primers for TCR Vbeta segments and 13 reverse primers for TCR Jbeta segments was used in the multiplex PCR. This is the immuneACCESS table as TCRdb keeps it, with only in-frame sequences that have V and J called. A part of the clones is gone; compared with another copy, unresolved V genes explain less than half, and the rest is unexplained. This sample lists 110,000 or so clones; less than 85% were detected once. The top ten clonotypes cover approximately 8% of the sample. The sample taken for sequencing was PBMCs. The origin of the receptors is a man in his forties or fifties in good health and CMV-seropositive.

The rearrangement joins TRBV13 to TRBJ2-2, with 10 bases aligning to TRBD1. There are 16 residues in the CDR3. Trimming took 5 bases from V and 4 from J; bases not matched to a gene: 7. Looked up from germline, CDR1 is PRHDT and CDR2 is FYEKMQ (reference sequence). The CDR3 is CASSMTGGDGTGELFF. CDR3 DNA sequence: TGTGCCAGCAGCATGACAGGGGGCGATGGCACCGGGGAGCTGTTTTTT.

CDR3 DNA: TGTGCCAGCAGCCCTCAGGGTGCCAAAAACATTCAGTACTTC. Translation: CASSPQGAKNIQYF. The rearrangement joins TRBV9 to TRBJ2-4, with D perhaps TRBD1 (5 bases). The germline V gene encodes CDR1 SGDLS and CDR2 YYNGEE. Trimming removed 4 bases at V and 1 base at J, with 9 bases between. This CDR3 has 14 amino acids.

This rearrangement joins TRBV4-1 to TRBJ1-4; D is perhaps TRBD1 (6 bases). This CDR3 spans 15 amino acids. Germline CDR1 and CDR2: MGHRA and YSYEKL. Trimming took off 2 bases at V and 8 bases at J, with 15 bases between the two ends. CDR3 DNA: TGCGCCAGCAGCCAACCAGGGGCCACGGGGGAAAAACTGTTTTTT. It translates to CASSQPGATGEKLFF.

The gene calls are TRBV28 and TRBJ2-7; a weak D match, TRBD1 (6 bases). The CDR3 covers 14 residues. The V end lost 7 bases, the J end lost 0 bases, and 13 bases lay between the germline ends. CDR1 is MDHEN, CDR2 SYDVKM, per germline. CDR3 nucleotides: TGTGCCAGCAATCCCACAGGGATCTCCTACGAGCAGTACTTC. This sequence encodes CASNPTGISYEQYF.

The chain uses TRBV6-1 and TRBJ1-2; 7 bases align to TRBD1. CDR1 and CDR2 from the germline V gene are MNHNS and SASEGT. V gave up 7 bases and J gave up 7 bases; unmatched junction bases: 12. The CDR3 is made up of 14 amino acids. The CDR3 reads CASKKTGRGFGYTF. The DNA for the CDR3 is TGTGCCAGCAAGAAGACAGGGCGAGGGTTTGGCTACACCTTC.

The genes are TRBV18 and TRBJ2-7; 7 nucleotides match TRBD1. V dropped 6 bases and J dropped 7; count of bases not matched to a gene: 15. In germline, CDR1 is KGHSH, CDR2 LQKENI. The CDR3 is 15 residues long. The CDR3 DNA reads TGTGCCAGCTCGCAAAATGCAGGGGGTGAGAGGGAGCAGTACTTC. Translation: CASSQNAGGEREQYF.

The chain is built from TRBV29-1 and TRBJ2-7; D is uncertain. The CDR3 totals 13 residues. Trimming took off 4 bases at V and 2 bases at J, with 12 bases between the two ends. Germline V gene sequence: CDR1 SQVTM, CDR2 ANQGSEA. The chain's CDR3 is CSVVFTLTYEQYF. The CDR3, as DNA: TGCAGCGTTGTGTTCACTTTGACCTACGAGCAGTACTTC.

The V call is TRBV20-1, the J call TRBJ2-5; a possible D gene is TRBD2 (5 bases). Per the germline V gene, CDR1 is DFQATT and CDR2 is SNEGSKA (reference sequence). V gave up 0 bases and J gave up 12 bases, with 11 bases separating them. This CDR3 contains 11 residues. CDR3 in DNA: TGCAGTGCTAGAGAAAGCACTAGGAAGTACTTC. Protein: CSARESTRKYF.

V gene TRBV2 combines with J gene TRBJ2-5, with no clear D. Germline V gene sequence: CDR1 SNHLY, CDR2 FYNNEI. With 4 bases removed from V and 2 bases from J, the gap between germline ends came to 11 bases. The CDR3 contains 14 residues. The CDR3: CASSVSSVQETQYF. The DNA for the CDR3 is TGTGCCAGCAGTGTTTCCAGCGTGCAAGAGACCCAGTACTTC. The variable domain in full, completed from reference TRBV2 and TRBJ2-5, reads EPEVTQTPSHQVTQMGQEVILRCVPISNHLYFYWYRQILGQKVEFLVSFYNNEISEKSEIFDDQFSVERPDGSNFTLKIRSTKLEDSAMYFCASSVSSVQETQYFGPGTRLLVL.

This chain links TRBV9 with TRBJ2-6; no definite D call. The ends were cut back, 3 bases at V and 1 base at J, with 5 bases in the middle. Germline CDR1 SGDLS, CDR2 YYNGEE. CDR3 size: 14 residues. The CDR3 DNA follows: TGTGCCAGCAGCGCCCAATCTGGGGCCAACGTCCTGACTTTC. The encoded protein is CASSAQSGANVLTF.

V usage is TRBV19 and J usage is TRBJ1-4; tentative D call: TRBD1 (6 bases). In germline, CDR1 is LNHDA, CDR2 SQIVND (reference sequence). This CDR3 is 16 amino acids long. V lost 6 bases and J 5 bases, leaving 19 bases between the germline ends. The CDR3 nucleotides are TGTGCCAGTAGGCCAACAGGGCAGGAGAAGAATGAAAAACTGTTTTTT. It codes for CASRPTGQEKNEKLFF.

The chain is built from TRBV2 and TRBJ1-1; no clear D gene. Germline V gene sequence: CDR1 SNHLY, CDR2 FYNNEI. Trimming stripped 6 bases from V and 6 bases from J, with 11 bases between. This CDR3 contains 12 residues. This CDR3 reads CASRREGAEAFF. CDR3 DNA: TGTGCCAGCAGGAGAGAGGGCGCTGAAGCTTTCTTT. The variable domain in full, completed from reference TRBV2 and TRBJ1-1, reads EPEVTQTPSHQVTQMGQEVILRCVPISNHLYFYWYRQILGQKVEFLVSFYNNEISEKSEIFDDQFSVERPDGSNFTLKIRSTKLEDSAMYFCASRREGAEAFFGQGTRLTVV.

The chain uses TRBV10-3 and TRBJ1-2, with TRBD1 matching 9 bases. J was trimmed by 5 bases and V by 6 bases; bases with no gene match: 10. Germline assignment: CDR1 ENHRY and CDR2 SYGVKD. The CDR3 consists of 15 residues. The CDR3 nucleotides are TGTGCCATCAGCACCGGGACAGGGATAGAGTATGGCTACACCTTC. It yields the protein CAISTGTGIEYGYTF.

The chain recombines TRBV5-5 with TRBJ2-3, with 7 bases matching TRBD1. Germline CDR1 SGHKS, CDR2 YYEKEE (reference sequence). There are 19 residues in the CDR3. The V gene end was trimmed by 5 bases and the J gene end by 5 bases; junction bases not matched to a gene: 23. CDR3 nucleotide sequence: TGTGCCAGCAGATGGAGAGGACAGGCTAACATATATGCGGGAGATACGCAGTATTTT. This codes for CASRWRGQANIYAGDTQYF.

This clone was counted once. The CDR3 DNA reads TGTGCCAGCAGTGATGGGACAGGGGACAATCAGCCCCAGCATTTT. Amino acids: CASSDGTGDNQPQHF. The rearrangement uses TRBV2 and TRBJ1-5; 10 bases align to TRBD1. V lost 3 bases, J lost 3 bases, and 2 bases stayed unmatched. The CDR3 has 15 amino acids. The germline CDR1 and CDR2 sequences are SNHLY and FYNNEI.

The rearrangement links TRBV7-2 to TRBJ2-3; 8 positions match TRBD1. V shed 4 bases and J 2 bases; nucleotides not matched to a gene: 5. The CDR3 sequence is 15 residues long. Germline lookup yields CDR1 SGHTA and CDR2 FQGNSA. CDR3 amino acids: CASSSTGAYTDTQYF. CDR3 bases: TGTGCCAGCAGCTCGACAGGGGCCTACACAGATACGCAGTATTTT.

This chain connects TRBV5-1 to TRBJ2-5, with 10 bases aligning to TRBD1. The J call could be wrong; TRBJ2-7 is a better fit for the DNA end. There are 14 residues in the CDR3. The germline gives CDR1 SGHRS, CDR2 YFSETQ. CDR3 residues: CASSSPGTGDEQYF. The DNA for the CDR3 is TGCGCCAGCAGCTCCCCCGGGACAGGGGACGAGCAGTACTTC.